These T cell receptor beta chains were read from a single sample in a study of CD8 T cells in Susac syndrome. TCRdb re-called the immunoSEQ multiplex PCR reads with MiXCR, one entry per CDR3 protein. The sample lists approximately 230,000 distinct CDR3 sequences; about 94% were seen once. Sequencing input: CD4+ T cells from PBMCs. Every receptor here comes from a human donor with multiple sclerosis. Each CDR3 is given with its conserved first and last residue. Fields, in order: V gene, D gene, J gene, clone size, CDR3 protein, CDR3 DNA. The D gene is left open where the match is weak. Only part of the rows carry a size: once, few, many, or a class if the clone is expanded.

>TRBV12-3/TRBV12-4|TRBD2|TRBJ2-2|-
CASSLPRLAGNTGELFF
TGTGCCAGCAGTCTCCCGCGACTAGCGGGAAACACCGGGGAGCTGTTTTTT
>TRBV5-1|-|TRBJ2-1|-
CASSLEPSSLPEQFF
TGCGCCAGCAGCTTGGAGCCTAGCTCCCTCCCTGAGCAGTTCTTC
>TRBV6-1|-|TRBJ1-1|-
CASSEPIGLPNTEAFF
TGTGCCAGCAGTGAGCCCATTGGACTCCCGAACACTGAAGCTTTCTTT
>TRBV14|-|TRBJ1-1|-
CASSQRQNTEAFF
TGTGCCAGCAGCCAGAGACAGAACACTGAAGCTTTCTTT
>TRBV2|TRBD1|TRBJ2-2|once
CASSRTGGGTGELFF
TGTGCCAGCAGCCGGACAGGGGGCGGCACCGGGGAGCTGTTTTTT
>TRBV20-1|-|TRBJ1-5|-
CSAGTQGGRNQPQHF
TGCAGTGCTGGCACACAGGGCGGCAGGAATCAGCCCCAGCATTTT
>TRBV20-1|-|TRBJ2-7|-
CSARGGVGSYEQYF
TGCAGTGCTAGGGGCGGGGTCGGATCCTACGAGCAGTACTTC
>TRBV12-3/TRBV12-4|TRBD1|TRBJ2-2|-
CASRTTGAGELFF
TGTGCCAGCAGAACCACAGGGGCCGGGGAGCTGTTTTTT
>TRBV9|-|TRBJ2-2|-
CASSSRPGTGELFF
TGTGCCAGCAGCTCCCGACCCGGAACGGGGGAGCTGTTTTTT
>TRBV30|-|TRBJ2-7|-
CALGLGTYEQYF
TGTGCCCTTGGGCTCGGTACCTACGAGCAGTACTTC
>TRBV18|-|TRBJ1-5|-
CASSPQGLNQPQHF
TGTGCCAGCTCACCCCAGGGCTTGAATCAGCCCCAGCATTTT
>TRBV6-1|TRBD2|TRBJ2-1|-
CASSDPGLAQNNEQFF
TGTGCCAGCAGTGACCCGGGACTAGCGCAAAACAATGAGCAGTTCTTC
>TRBV4-1|-|TRBJ2-7|-
CASSHLAVGWEQYF
TGCGCCAGCAGCCACTTAGCTGTGGGGTGGGAGCAGTACTTC
>TRBV20-1|TRBD1|TRBJ1-5|-
CSASVTGGNQPQHF
TGCAGTGCTAGTGTCACAGGGGGCAATCAGCCCCAGCATTTT
>TRBV18|TRBD1|TRBJ2-7|-
CASSPRGQGAYEQYF
TGTGCCAGCTCACCACGGGGACAGGGGGCTTACGAGCAGTACTTC
>TRBV7-8|-|TRBJ1-6|-
CASSLALGPDSPLHF
TGTGCCAGCAGCTTAGCGCTTGGACCCGATTCACCCCTCCACTTT
>TRBV19|TRBD1|TRBJ1-1|-
CASRRDRGTEAFF
TGTGCCAGTAGGAGGGACAGGGGGACTGAAGCTTTCTTT
>TRBV12-3/TRBV12-4|-|TRBJ1-2|-
CASTLDGYGYTF
TGTGCCAGCACCCTGGACGGTTATGGCTACACCTTC
>TRBV28|TRBD2|TRBJ2-7|-
CASRTSGGLYEQYF
TGTGCCAGCAGGACTAGCGGGGGACTCTACGAGCAGTACTTC
>TRBV6-5|TRBD1|TRBJ1-2|-
CASSTGTGYGYTF
TGTGCCAGCAGTACCGGGACAGGCTATGGCTACACCTTC
>TRBV4-1|TRBD1|TRBJ1-4|-
CASSQPNRGNEKLFF
TGCGCCAGCAGCCAACCAAACAGGGGAAATGAAAAACTGTTTTTT
>TRBV5-1|-|TRBJ1-2|-
CASSLSGAHPYGYTF
TGCGCCAGCAGCTTGTCGGGGGCGCACCCCTATGGCTACACCTTC
>TRBV20-1|TRBD1|TRBJ1-2|-
CSARRGQNYGYTF
TGCAGTGCTAGGAGGGGACAGAACTATGGCTACACCTTC
>TRBV19|TRBD1|TRBJ1-6|-
CASSSGTGNSPLHF
TGTGCCAGTAGCTCCGGGACAGGGAATTCACCCCTCCACTTT
>TRBV4-1|-|TRBJ1-4|-
CASKTTGNEKLFF
TGCGCCAGCAAGACGACAGGAAATGAAAAACTGTTTTTT
>TRBV14|-|TRBJ2-1|-
CASSQVEGRGKQFF
TGTGCCAGCAGCCAAGTAGAGGGCCGGGGGAAGCAGTTCTTC
>TRBV30|-|TRBJ2-1|once
CACGRGAGEQFF
TGTGCCTGTGGAAGGGGGGCAGGAGAGCAGTTCTTC
>TRBV2|-|TRBJ2-5|-
CASSGQGGVLETQYF
TGTGCCAGCAGTGGCCAAGGGGGAGTCCTAGAGACCCAGTACTTC
>TRBV5-1|TRBD2|TRBJ2-7|-
CASSWTSGGVTYEQYF
TGCGCCAGCAGCTGGACTAGCGGGGGGGTGACCTACGAGCAGTACTTC
>TRBV25-1|-|TRBJ2-5|-
CASSEGGPTQYF
TGTGCCAGCAGTGAAGGGGGCCCGACCCAGTACTTC
>TRBV9|-|TRBJ1-4|-
CASSTGTSNEKLFF
TGTGCCAGCAGCACCGGGACGTCAAATGAAAAACTGTTTTTT
>TRBV9|TRBD1|TRBJ2-5|-
CASSAMDREATQYF
TGTGCCAGCAGCGCCATGGACAGGGAAGCGACCCAGTACTTC
>TRBV6-2/TRBV6-3|-|TRBJ2-5|-
CASSYSGWGRQETQYF
TGTGCCAGCAGTTACTCTGGCTGGGGGAGGCAAGAGACCCAGTACTTC
>TRBV7-9|TRBD2|TRBJ2-4|-
CASSLSGEGRNIQYF
TGTGCCAGCAGCTTATCCGGGGAGGGAAGAAACATTCAGTACTTC
>TRBV29-1|TRBD1|TRBJ2-7|-
CSVVRDSTYEQYF
TGCAGCGTGGTCCGGGACAGCACCTACGAGCAGTACTTC
>TRBV30|TRBD2|TRBJ2-5|-
CAWSLLGLAGETQYF
TGTGCCTGGAGTCTCCTCGGACTAGCGGGCGAGACCCAGTACTTC
>TRBV7-9|-|TRBJ1-2|-
CASNRWGRTYGYTF
TGTGCCAGCAATCGGTGGGGTCGGACCTATGGCTACACCTTC
>TRBV7-8|TRBD1|TRBJ1-1|-
CASSLVAGGFTEAFF
TGTGCCAGCAGCTTAGTTGCAGGGGGCTTTACTGAAGCTTTCTTT
>TRBV14|-|TRBJ2-3|few
CASSQDLADTQYF
TGTGCCAGCAGCCAAGATTTGGCAGATACGCAGTATTTT
>TRBV20-1|TRBD1|TRBJ1-4|-
CSARLDRGREKLFF
TGCAGTGCTAGATTAGACAGGGGGCGTGAAAAACTGTTTTTT
>TRBV28|-|TRBJ2-1|-
CASSLSLALSSYNEQFF
TGTGCCAGCAGTTTATCCCTTGCTTTGTCGTCCTACAATGAGCAGTTCTTC
>TRBV5-4|TRBD2|TRBJ2-3|-
CASSFSGTSGRVYTDTQYF
TGTGCCAGCAGCTTCTCCGGGACTAGCGGGAGGGTATACACAGATACGCAGTATTTT
>TRBV10-3|-|TRBJ1-4|-
CAISDMKDSGEKLFF
TGTGCCATCAGTGACATGAAAGACAGCGGCGAAAAACTGTTTTTT
>TRBV24-1|-|TRBJ1-4|-
CATINWGSNEKLFF
TGTGCCACCATCAACTGGGGCTCTAATGAAAAACTGTTTTTT
>TRBV7-7|TRBD1|TRBJ2-5|once
CASSLDRQGGKTQYF
TGTGCTAGCAGCTTAGATCGACAGGGGGGAAAGACCCAGTACTTC